The rows below give T cell receptor beta chains drawn from one sample of a study of glioma-infiltrating T cells after dendritic cell vaccination. TCRdb keeps only in-frame clones here, not all; method: immunoSEQ multiplex PCR. The sample yields about 94,000 clones, 80% seen once. Material: blood, obtained after dendritic cell vaccination. The receptors originated from a human donor with glioblastoma. CDR3s include the opening cysteine and the closing phenylalanine or tryptophan. The D gene is left open where the match is weak. Some rows have no size entry. The others give once, few or many, or a class for an expanded clone.

j_call d_call cdr3_length v_call clone_size cdr3_nt cdr3_aa
TRBJ2-1 TRBD2 12 TRBV7-9 . TGTGCCATTACAACACTAGCGGGGGGGCCGATCTTC CAITTLAGGPIF
TRBJ1-1 . 14 TRBV4-2 . TGTGCCAGCAGCCAAGATCTACCGCTTATTGAAGCTTTCTTT CASSQDLPLIEAFF
TRBJ1-1 TRBD1 13 TRBV9 . TGTGCCAGCAGCGGAGTACAGGGGACTGAAGCTTTCTTT CASSGVQGTEAFF
TRBJ2-3 TRBD1 16 TRBV28 . TGTGCCAGCAGTTTTTGGGACAGGGGGCCCGGGCGTACGCAGTATTTT CASSFWDRGPGRTQYF
TRBJ2-2 . 15 TRBV6-1 . TGTGCCAGTACCTTACAGGTACTCAACACCGGGGAGCTGTTTTTT CASTLQVLNTGELFF
TRBJ2-5 TRBD1 15 TRBV5-4 . TGTGCCAGCAGGCGGGCGGACAGGAACCAAGAGACCCAGTACTTC CASRRADRNQETQYF
TRBJ2-2 . 13 TRBV12-5 . TGTGCTAGTGGTCTCGGTTACACCGGGGAGCTGTTTTTT CASGLGYTGELFF
TRBJ2-5 TRBD2 16 TRBV5-1 . TGCGCCAGCAGCTCTACCGGGACTAGCGGACAAGAGACCCAGTACTTC CASSSTGTSGQETQYF
TRBJ1-5 TRBD1 14 TRBV30 . TGTGCCTGGGCTCGGACAGGGGTAAATCAGCCCCAGCATTTT CAWARTGVNQPQHF
TRBJ1-2 TRBD1 14 TRBV2 . TGTGCCAGCAGTGCCCGGGACAGGTCGCGAAGCTACACCTTC CASSARDRSRSYTF
TRBJ2-3 . 14 TRBV18 . TGTGCCAGCTCACCACTGGTAGGGGCAGATACGCAGTATTTT CASSPLVGADTQYF
TRBJ2-5 TRBD2 14 TRBV6-1 once TGTGCCACTATTACTAGCGGGGGACAAGAGACCCAGTACTTC CATITSGGQETQYF
TRBJ2-7 . 14 TRBV10-1 . TGCGCCAGCAGTGAGGCACAGAGACCCTACGAGCAGTACTTC CASSEAQRPYEQYF
TRBJ1-2 . 15 TRBV19 . TGTGCCAGTAGTCTCGAAGGGGCGGACAACTATGGCTACACCTTC CASSLEGADNYGYTF
TRBJ1-1 . 15 TRBV7-8 . TGTGCCAGCAGCCCATATGGACAGAAGAACACTGAAGCTTTCTTT CASSPYGQKNTEAFF
TRBJ2-2 TRBD2 14 TRBV2 . TGTGCCAGCAGTGAGCGGGGGAGGGCCGGGGAGCTGTTTTTT CASSERGRAGELFF
TRBJ1-3 . 15 TRBV16 . TGTGCCAGCAGCCAAGGGTGGAGCTCTGGAAACACCATATATTTT CASSQGWSSGNTIYF
TRBJ1-1 . 13 TRBV19 . TGTGCCAGTAAGTCCGGGACAAGCACTGAAGCTTTCTTT CASKSGTSTEAFF
TRBJ2-5 TRBD2 14 TRBV6-5 . TGTGCCAGCGCCCGTGAGCGGGAGCAGGAGACCCAGTACTTC CASAREREQETQYF
TRBJ2-2 TRBD1 15 TRBV5-1 . TGCGCCAGCAGCTTTCAGGGGGCAGGGACCGGGGAGCTGTTTTTT CASSFQGAGTGELFF
TRBJ2-5 TRBD2 15 TRBV10-3 few TGTGCCATCAGTGAGCCACAGCGGGGGGACGAGACCCAGTACTTC CAISEPQRGDETQYF
TRBJ2-5 TRBD2 15 TRBV6-1 . TGTGCCAGCAGTTCACTAGCGGGGGGAGTGGAGACCCAGTACTTC CASSSLAGGVETQYF
TRBJ1-4 . 14 TRBV30 . TGTGCCTGGAGTTACGTGCAGTTCGATGAAAAACTGTTTTTT CAWSYVQFDEKLFF
TRBJ1-1 TRBD1 15 TRBV4-1 . TGCGCCAGCAGCCAAGCAGGACAGGGCCCCACTGAAGCTTTCTTT CASSQAGQGPTEAFF
TRBJ2-7 . 16 TRBV7-6 once TGTGCCAGCAGCTTACGCGGCGAAGGGGGGGCGAACGAGCAGTACTTC CASSLRGEGGANEQYF
TRBJ2-3 . 17 TRBV6-4 once TGTGCCAGCAGCCGAGCTGGAGTCGGTACGGCAGCAGATACGCAGTATTTT CASSRAGVGTAADTQYF
TRBJ2-1 . 15 TRBV29-1 . TGCAGCGTTGTTTTTAGCGTACCCTCATACAATGAGCAGTTCTTC CSVVFSVPSYNEQFF
TRBJ1-5 . 13 TRBV6-1 once TGTGCCAGCAGTGAATTCGGCAATCAGCCCCAGCATTTT CASSEFGNQPQHF
TRBJ2-1 TRBD2 15 TRBV6-5 once TGTGCCAGCAGTTATAGGGGCGGGGGTTTTAATGAGCAGTTCTTC CASSYRGGGFNEQFF